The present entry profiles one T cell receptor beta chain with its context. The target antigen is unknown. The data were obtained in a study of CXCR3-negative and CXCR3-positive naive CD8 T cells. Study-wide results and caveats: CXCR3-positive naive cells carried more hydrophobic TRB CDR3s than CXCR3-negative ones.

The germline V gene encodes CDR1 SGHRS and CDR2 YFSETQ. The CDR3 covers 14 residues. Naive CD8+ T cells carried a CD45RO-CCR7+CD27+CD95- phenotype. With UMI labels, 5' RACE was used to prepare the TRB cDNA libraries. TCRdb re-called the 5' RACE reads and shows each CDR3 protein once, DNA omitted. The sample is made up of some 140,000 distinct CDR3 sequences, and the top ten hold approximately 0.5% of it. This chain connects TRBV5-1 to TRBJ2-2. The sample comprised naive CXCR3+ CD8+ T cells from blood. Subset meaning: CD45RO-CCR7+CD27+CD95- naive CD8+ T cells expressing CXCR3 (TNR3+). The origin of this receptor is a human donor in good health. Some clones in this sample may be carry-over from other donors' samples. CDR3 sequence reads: CASSQASITGALFF.